This TCR beta chain is drawn from a study of CD8+ T cells in alopecia areata. General observations from the study: It was less clear whether patients shared TCRs than it was in mice, possibly because of HLA. Scalp sample sequencing also detects resident alphabeta T cells of normal skin. In scalp and blood during tofacitinib, many expanded lesional clones persisted.

Remarks on this clone: Antigen unknown.

In germline, CDR1 is SQVTM, CDR2 ANQGSEA. Trimming took 5 bases from V and 5 from J, leaving 13 bases between them. CDR3 length: 12 residues. RNA was extracted and reverse transcribed into cDNA as the sequencing template. Repertoires were generated with immunoSEQ multiplex PCR, while TCRdb's copy carries only in-frame clones and drops some. This repertoire shows about 250,000 clones, approximately 60% found once; its top ten account for roughly 0.88%. Described treatment: oral pan-JAK inhibitor, 5-10 mg twice daily. This sequence was found in a human donor with alopecia areata. The input for sequencing was CD4+ T cells sorted from blood, taken between weeks 51 and 54, from a patient treated with tofacitinib. The V gene is TRBV29-1, the J gene TRBJ2-7; a possible D gene is TRBD1 (5 bases). The CDR3 coding sequence is TGCAGCGTTTTGGCCAGGGCCCACGAGCAGTACTTC. It specifies CSVLARAHEQYF.